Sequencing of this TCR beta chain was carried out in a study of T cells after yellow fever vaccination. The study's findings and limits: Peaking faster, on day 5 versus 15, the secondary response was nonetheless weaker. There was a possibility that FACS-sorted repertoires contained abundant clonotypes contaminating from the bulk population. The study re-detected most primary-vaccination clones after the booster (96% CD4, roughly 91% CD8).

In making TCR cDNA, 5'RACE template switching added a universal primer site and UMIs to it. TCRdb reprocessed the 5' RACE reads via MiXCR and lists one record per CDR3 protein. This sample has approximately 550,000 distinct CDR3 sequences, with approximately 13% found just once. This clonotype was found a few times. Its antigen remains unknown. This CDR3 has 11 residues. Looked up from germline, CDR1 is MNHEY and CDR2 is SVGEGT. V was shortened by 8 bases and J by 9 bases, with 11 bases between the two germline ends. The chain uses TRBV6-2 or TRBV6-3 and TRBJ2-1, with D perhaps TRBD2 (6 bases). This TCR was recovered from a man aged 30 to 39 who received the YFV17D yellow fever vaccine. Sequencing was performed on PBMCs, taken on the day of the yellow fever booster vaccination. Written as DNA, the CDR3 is TGTGCCAGCGCCCGGGAGTTTGAGCAGTTCTTC. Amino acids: CASAREFEQFF.